The following is a TCR beta chain sequence with its context. No cognate antigen has been identified for it. Within one base of it there is no much larger clone, and no base qualities were kept. The CDR3 covers 15 residues, taking in both the cysteine and the phenylalanine. The entry retains the CDR3 DNA only, 45 bases that are in frame from base 1. The germline V gene yields SGDLS for CDR1 and YYNGEE for CDR2. Trimming costs V 6 bases and J 3 bases, and their ends lie 19 bases apart. These data originate in a study of blood T cell repertoires in COVID-19 (dated by TCRdb to about 2020). Some background on the complete study: Samples from collaborators originated in the United States, Italy and Spain and spanned both the acute and convalescent phases of COVID-19. The repertoires were released in a freely available public database meant as a resource for research on the immune response to SARS-CoV-2. HLA class I and class II types, where available, came from metadata supplied by the sample provider rather than from assay-based typing. The sample metadata nearly always contained a de-identified subject ID, COVID-19 status, age in years and sex. The prospective study material was composed of cDNA or gDNA derived from T cells, B-cell-depleted T cells, or PBMCs. Deeply sampled blood TCRbeta repertoires from subjects exposed to, actively infected with, or recovered from COVID-19 were included in the dataset. The samples were drawn from the first 160 participants of the ongoing ImmuneRACE study and from over 950 subjects provided by 6 global collaborators. What the research found in general, with its limitations: The amount of clinical and demographic metadata varied by source and participant and was provided uncurated.

The immunoSEQ Assay, a bias-controlled multiplex PCR, was used to amplify TCRbeta CDR3 regions from genomic DNA. On the authors' methods: Within the assay, amplification of reference gene primers was used to estimate how many nucleated cells each sample contained. To quantify the absolute abundance of each unique TCRbeta CDR3 rearrangement, sequence reads were collapsed and filtered. Productive Simpson clonality was computed per sample as the square root of Simpson's diversity index over productive rearrangements. TCRdb mirrors the immuneACCESS table, restricted to in-frame sequences. Some clones are absent from its copies; in checked studies, under half trace to an unresolved V gene, and the reason for the others is unknown. The V and J calls and the clone size are those of that table, but D and trimming were determined from the DNA. In this sample the table shows a few hundred thousand clones, roughly 80% of which occur a single time. About 11% of the sample goes to the ten largest clones.

One collaborating source in Seattle enrolled patients while the patients were actively infected and followed the patients over time throughout the course of disease. Each collaborating institution followed its own protocols to collect whole blood in K2EDTA tubes. For TCRbeta analysis, collaborators shipped samples as frozen whole blood, isolated PBMCs, or DNA extracted from either of those sample types. This TCR was sampled from a woman of 80 years or more with COVID-19, enrolled during active disease. The sample comprised peripheral blood. The V and J genes are TRBV9 and TRBJ2-7; D gene: possibly TRBD1, on 6 matching bases. The encoded CDR3 is CASTPGQGKGYEQYF. Here is the DNA: TGTGCCAGCACCCCCGGCCAGGGGAAAGGCTACGAGCAGTACTTC.